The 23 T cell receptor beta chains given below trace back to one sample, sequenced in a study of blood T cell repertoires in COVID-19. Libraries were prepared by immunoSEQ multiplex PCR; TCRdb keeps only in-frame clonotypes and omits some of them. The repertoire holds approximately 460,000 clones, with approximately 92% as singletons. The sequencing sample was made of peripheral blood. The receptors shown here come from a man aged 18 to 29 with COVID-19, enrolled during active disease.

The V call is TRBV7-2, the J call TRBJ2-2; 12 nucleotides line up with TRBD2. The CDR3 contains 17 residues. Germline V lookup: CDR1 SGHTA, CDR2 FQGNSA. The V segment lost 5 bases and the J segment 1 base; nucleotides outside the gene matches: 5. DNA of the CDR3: TGTGCCAGCAGCCACCGGACTAGCGGGGTGAACACCGGGGAGCTGTTTTTT. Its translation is CASSHRTSGVNTGELFF.

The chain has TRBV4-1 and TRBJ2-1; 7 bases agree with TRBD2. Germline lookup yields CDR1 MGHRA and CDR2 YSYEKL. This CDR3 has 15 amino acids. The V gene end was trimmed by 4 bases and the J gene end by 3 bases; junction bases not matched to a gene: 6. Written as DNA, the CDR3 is TGCGCCAGCAGCCTCTGGACTAGTGGCTACAATGAGCAGTTCTTC. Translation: CASSLWTSGYNEQFF.

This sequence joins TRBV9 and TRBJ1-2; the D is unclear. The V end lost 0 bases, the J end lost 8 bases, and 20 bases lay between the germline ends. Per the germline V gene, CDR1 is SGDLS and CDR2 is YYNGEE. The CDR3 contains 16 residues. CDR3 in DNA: TGTGCCAGCAGCGTAGATAACACCGCGCCTTCGGGGGGCTACACCTTC. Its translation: CASSVDNTAPSGGYTF.

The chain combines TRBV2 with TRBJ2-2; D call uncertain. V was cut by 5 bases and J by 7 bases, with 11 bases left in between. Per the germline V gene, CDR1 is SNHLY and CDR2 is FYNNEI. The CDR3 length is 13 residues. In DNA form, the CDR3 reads TGTGCCAGCAGTTACGACCCGGGCGGGGAGCTGTTTTTT. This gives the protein CASSYDPGGELFF.

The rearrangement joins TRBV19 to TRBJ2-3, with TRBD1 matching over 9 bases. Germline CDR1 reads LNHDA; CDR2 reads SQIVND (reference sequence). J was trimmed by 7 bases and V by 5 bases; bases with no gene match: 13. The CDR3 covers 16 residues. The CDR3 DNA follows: TGTGCCAGTAGTTCCCTTGGGACAGGGATCCGAAATACGCAGTATTTT. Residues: CASSSLGTGIRNTQYF.

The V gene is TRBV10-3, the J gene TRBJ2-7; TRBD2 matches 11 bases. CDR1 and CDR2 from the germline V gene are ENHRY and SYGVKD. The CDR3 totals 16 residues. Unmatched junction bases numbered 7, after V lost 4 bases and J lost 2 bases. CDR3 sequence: CAISGMGLADPYEQYF. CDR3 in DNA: TGTGCCATCAGTGGGATGGGACTAGCGGACCCCTACGAGCAGTACTTC.

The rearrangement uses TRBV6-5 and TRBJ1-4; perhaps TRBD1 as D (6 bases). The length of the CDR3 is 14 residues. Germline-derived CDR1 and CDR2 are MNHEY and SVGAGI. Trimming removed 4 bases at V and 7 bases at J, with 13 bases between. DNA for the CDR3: TGTGCCAGCAGTTGGGGGCGCGCAGGTGAAAAACTGTTTTTT. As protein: CASSWGRAGEKLFF.

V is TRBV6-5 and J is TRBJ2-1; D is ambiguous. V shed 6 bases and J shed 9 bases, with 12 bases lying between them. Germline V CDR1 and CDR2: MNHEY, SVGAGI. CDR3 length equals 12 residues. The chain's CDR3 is CASSQSVREQFF. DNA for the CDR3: TGTGCCAGCAGCCAAAGCGTCCGTGAGCAGTTCTTC.

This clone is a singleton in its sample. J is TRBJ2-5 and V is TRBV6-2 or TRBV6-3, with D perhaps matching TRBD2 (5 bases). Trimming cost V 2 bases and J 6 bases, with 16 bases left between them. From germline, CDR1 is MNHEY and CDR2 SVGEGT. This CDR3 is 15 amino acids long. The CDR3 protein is CASSYLLESGKTQYF. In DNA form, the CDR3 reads TGTGCCAGCAGTTACCTCCTAGAGTCCGGGAAGACCCAGTACTTC.

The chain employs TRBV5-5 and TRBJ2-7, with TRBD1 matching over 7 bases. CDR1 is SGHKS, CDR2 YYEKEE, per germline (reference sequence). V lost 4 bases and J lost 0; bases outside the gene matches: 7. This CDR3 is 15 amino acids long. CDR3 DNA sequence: TGTGCCAGCAGCGTAACGACAGGGAGCTCCTACGAGCAGTACTTC. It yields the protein CASSVTTGSSYEQYF.

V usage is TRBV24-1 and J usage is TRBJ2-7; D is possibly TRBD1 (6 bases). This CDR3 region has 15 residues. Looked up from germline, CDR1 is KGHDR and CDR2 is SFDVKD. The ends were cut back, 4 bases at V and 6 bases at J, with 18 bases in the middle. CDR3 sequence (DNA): TGTGCCACCAGTGACCCAAGCGGTACCAGGGGCGAGCAGTACTTC. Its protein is CATSDPSGTRGEQYF.

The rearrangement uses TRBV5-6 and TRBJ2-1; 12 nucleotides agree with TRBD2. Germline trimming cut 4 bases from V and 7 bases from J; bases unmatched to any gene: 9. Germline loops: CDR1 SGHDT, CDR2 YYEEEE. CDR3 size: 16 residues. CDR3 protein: CASSTRLAGVLNEQFF. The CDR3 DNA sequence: TGTGCCAGCAGCACCAGACTAGCGGGAGTTCTGAATGAGCAGTTCTTC.

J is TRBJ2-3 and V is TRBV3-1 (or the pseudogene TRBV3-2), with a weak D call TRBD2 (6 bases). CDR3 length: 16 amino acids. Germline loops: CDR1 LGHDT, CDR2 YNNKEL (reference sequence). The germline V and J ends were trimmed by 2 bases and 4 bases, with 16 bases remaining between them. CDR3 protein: CASSQRTWAGSDTQYF. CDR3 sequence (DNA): TGTGCCAGCAGCCAACGGACGTGGGCGGGGTCAGATACGCAGTATTTT.

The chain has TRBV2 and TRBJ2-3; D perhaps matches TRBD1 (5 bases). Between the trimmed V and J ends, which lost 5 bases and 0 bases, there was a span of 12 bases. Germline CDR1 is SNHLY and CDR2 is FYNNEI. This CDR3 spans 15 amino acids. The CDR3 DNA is TGTGCCAGCAGTTCACAGGTTACTAGCACAGATACGCAGTATTTT. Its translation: CASSSQVTSTDTQYF.

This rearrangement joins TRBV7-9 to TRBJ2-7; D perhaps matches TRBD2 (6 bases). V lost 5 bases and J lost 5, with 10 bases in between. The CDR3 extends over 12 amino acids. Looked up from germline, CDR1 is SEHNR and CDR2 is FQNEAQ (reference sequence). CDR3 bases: TGTGCCAGCAGCCTGACTAGTGACGAGCAGTACTTC. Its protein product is CASSLTSDEQYF.

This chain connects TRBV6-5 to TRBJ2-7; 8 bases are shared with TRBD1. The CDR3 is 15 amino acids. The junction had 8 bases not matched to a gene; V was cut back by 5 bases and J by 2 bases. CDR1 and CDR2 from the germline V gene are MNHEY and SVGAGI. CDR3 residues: CASSRSGTGPYEQYF. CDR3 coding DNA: TGTGCCAGCAGTCGTTCCGGGACAGGCCCCTACGAGCAGTACTTC.

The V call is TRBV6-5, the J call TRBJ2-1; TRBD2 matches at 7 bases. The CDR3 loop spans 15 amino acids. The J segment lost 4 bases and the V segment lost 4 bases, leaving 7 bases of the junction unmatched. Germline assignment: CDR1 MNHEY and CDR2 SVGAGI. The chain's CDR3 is CASSSPGGVYNEQFF. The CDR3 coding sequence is TGTGCCAGCAGTTCCCCTGGGGGGGTTTACAATGAGCAGTTCTTC.

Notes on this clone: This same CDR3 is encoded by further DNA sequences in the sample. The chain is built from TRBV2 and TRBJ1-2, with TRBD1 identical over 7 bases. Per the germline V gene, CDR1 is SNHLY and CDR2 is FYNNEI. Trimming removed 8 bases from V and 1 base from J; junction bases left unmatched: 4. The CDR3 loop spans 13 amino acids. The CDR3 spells CASGGQFNYGYTF. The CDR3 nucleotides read TGTGCCAGCGGGGGACAGTTTAACTATGGCTACACCTTC.

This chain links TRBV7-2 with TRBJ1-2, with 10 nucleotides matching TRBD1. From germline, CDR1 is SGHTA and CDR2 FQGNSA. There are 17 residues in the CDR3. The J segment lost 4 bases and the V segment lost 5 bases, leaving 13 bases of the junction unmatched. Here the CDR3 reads CASSGPGQGRDGYGYTF. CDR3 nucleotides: TGTGCCAGCAGCGGACCGGGACAGGGGAGGGATGGCTATGGCTACACCTTC.

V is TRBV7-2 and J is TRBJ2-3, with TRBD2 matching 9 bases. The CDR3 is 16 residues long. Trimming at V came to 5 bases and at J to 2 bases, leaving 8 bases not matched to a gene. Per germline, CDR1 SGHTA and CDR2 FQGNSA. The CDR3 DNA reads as TGTGCCAGCAGCGTATCCGGGACTAGCTACACAGATACGCAGTATTTT. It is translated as CASSVSGTSYTDTQYF.

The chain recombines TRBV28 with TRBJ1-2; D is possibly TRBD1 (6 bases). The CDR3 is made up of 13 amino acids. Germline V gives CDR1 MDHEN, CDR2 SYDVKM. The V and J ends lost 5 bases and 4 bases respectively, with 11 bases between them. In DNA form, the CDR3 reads TGTGCCAGCAGTAGGGGGGGGGCCTATGGCTACACCTTC. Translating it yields CASSRGGAYGYTF.

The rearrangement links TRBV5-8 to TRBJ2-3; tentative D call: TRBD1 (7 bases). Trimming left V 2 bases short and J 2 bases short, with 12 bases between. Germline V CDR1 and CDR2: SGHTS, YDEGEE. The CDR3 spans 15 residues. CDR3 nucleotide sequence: TGTGCCAGCAGCTTTCCAGGGGGGCACACAGATACGCAGTATTTT. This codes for CASSFPGGHTDTQYF.

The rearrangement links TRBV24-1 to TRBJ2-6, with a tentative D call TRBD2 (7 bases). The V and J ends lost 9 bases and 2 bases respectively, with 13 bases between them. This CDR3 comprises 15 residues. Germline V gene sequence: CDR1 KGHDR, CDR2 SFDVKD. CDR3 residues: CATSGRGAGANVLTF. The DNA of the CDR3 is TGTGCCACCTCGGGGAGGGGGGCTGGGGCCAACGTCCTGACTTTC.